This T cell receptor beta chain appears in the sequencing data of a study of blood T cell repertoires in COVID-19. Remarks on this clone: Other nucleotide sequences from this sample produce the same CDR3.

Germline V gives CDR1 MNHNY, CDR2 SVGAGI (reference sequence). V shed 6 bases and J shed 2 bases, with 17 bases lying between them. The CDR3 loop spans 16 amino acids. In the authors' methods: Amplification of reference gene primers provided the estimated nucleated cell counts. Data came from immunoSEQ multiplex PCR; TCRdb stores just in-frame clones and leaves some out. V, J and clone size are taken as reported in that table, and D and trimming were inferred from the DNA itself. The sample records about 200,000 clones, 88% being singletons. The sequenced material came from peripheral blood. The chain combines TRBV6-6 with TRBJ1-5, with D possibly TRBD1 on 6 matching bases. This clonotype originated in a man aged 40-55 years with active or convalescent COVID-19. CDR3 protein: CASRPQGTRGNQPQHF. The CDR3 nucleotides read TGTGCCAGCAGGCCCCAGGGGACCCGCGGCAATCAGCCCCAGCATTTT.